These T cell receptor beta chains were read from a single sample in a study of blood T cell repertoires in COVID-19. The assay was immunoSEQ multiplex PCR, and TCRdb's table has in-frame clones only and misses some. The sample lists just over 90,000 clones, roughly nine tenths occurring once. Sequencing was carried out using peripheral blood. The source of these receptors is a human donor with active COVID-19. The donor label of this sample is uncertain. CDR3s include the opening cysteine and the closing phenylalanine or tryptophan. D genes are given only for firm matches. Only some rows state a clone size, as once, few, many or a class for expanded clones.

>15|TRBD1|TRBJ2-1|TRBV24-1|once
CATSEPGTGRNEQFF
TGTGCCACCAGTGAACCCGGGACAGGGCGGAATGAGCAGTTCTTC
>15|.|TRBJ2-1|TRBV15|.
CATSEDYYGYNEQFF
TGTGCCACCAGCGAGGACTACTACGGGTACAATGAGCAGTTCTTC
>14|TRBD1|TRBJ1-2|TRBV2|.
CASSLTGTVDGYTF
TGTGCCAGCAGTTTAACCGGGACAGTTGATGGCTACACCTTC
>16|.|TRBJ1-2|TRBV30|.
CAWSGSGFRAGYGYTF
TGTGCCTGGAGTGGATCGGGCTTCAGGGCTGGCTATGGCTACACCTTC
>15|TRBD1|TRBJ2-7|TRBV4-1|.
CASSHRTGQGPEQYF
TGCGCCAGCAGCCATCGAACGGGACAGGGGCCCGAGCAGTACTTC
>18|TRBD2|TRBJ2-3|TRBV11-3|.
CASSLASSGGLSTDTQYF
TGTGCCAGCAGCTTAGCGTCTAGCGGGGGCCTCAGCACAGATACGCAGTATTTT
>14|.|TRBJ1-3|TRBV6-5|.
CASSPHWRAHTIYF
TGTGCCAGCAGTCCTCACTGGAGGGCTCACACCATATATTTT
>17|.|TRBJ2-3|TRBV21-1|.
CASSPRTAGASTDTQYF
TGTGCCAGCAGCCCCCGCACAGCGGGGGCCTCCACAGATACGCAGTATTTT
>16|.|TRBJ1-1|TRBV3-1/TRBV3-2|.
CASSQKVFGTGSGNIF
.
>16|.|TRBJ1-3|TRBV28|.
CASSLSSLSSGNTIYF
TGTGCCAGCAGTTTAAGCTCCTTGAGCTCTGGAAACACCATATATTTT
>15|.|TRBJ1-1|TRBV9|.
CASSVVGGMNTEAFF
TGTGCCAGCAGCGTAGTCGGGGGAATGAACACTGAAGCTTTCTTT
>15|TRBD1|TRBJ2-1|TRBV9|.
CASSVGGTGVDEQFF
TGTGCCAGCAGCGTAGGAGGGACAGGGGTTGATGAGCAGTTCTTC
>15|TRBD1|TRBJ2-7|TRBV28|.
CASTDSTGLTYEQYF
TGTGCCAGCACCGACTCGACAGGGTTGACCTACGAGCAGTACTTC
>15|TRBD1|TRBJ1-2|TRBV6-5|.
CASGATETGLYGYTF
TGTGCCAGCGGGGCTACCGAGACAGGGCTCTATGGCTACACCTTC
>13|TRBD2|TRBJ2-2|TRBV5-5|.
CASSFRGAGELFF
TGTGCCAGCAGCTTTCGGGGGGCCGGGGAGCTGTTTTTT
>16|.|TRBJ2-3|TRBV5-1|.
CASSLVSRGSTDTQYF
TGCGCCAGCAGCTTGGTGTCCCGGGGAAGCACAGATACGCAGTATTTT
>13|.|TRBJ2-7|TRBV30|once
CAWGAPNSYEQYF
TGTGCCTGGGGGGCCCCAAACTCCTACGAGCAGTACTTC
>12|.|TRBJ1-1|TRBV5-4|.
CASSLQGTEAFF
TGTGCCAGCAGCTTACAGGGTACTGAAGCTTTCTTT
>11|TRBD1|TRBJ2-7|TRBV12-3/TRBV12-4|.
CASSSGQGRFF
TGTGCCAGCAGTTCTGGACAGGGACGGTTCTTC
>15|TRBD2|TRBJ2-2|TRBV6-5|.
CASAPGLASAGELFF
TGTGCCAGCGCCCCGGGACTAGCCAGTGCCGGGGAGCTGTTTTTT
>14|TRBD1|TRBJ1-1|TRBV18|.
CASSLQGANTEAFF
TGTGCCAGCTCGCTCCAGGGGGCGAACACTGAAGCTTTCTTT
>15|.|TRBJ1-4|TRBV6-6|.
CASQAYKALNEKLFF
TGTGCCAGTCAGGCCTACAAGGCTCTTAATGAAAAACTGTTTTTT
>13|TRBD1|TRBJ1-4|TRBV5-1|.
CASSLDDRGELFF
TGCGCCAGCAGCTTGGATGACAGGGGGGAACTGTTTTTT
>15|.|TRBJ2-3|TRBV7-2|.
CASSLRAGYTDTQYF
TGTGCCAGCAGCTTGCGAGCGGGCTACACAGATACGCAGTATTTT
>13|TRBD2|TRBJ2-1|TRBV5-4|.
CASSLARGDEQFF
TGTGCCAGCAGCTTGGCGCGGGGGGATGAGCAGTTCTTC
>17|TRBD2|TRBJ2-2|TRBV7-6|.
CASSFSSSGGNTGELFF
TGTGCCAGCAGCTTTAGCTCTAGCGGGGGGAACACCGGGGAGCTGTTTTTT
>18|TRBD1|TRBJ2-2|TRBV11-2|.
CASSHTYWDRRNTGELFF
TGTGCCAGCAGCCATACATATTGGGACAGACGGAACACCGGGGAGCTGTTTTTT
>20|TRBD1|TRBJ1-4|TRBV18|.
CASSPMDRESVFATNEKLFF
TGTGCCAGCTCACCAATGGACAGGGAATCCGTTTTTGCAACTAATGAAAAACTGTTTTTT
>18|TRBD1|TRBJ2-5|TRBV4-3|.
CASSQDLGTGQSQETQYF
TGCGCCAGCAGCCAAGATCTTGGTACGGGACAGAGCCAAGAGACCCAGTACTTC
>12|.|TRBJ1-5|TRBV15|.
CATSRVLQPQHF
TGTGCCACCAGCAGAGTACTGCAGCCCCAGCATTTT
>16|.|TRBJ1-5|TRBV5-6|.
CASSFAGAMSNQPQHF
TGTGCCAGCAGCTTTGCAGGGGCGATGAGCAATCAGCCCCAGCATTTT
>13|TRBD1|TRBJ1-5|TRBV2|.
CASSGTEGGPQHF
TGTGCCAGCAGCGGGACAGAGGGCGGGCCCCAGCATTTT
>15|.|TRBJ2-1|TRBV5-5|.
CASSLIQGPNGEQFF
TGTGCCAGCAGCTTGATCCAGGGGCCAAACGGTGAGCAGTTCTTC
>14|TRBD2|TRBJ2-7|TRBV6-2/TRBV6-3|.
CASSQLAGAGEQYF
TGTGCCAGCAGTCAACTAGCGGGGGCGGGTGAGCAGTACTTC
>15|TRBD2|TRBJ2-3|TRBV10-3|.
CAISEYGGATDTQYF
TGTGCCATCAGTGAATACGGGGGGGCGACAGATACGCAGTATTTT
>17|TRBD2|TRBJ2-3|TRBV7-2|once
CASSLGLAGGGTDTQYF
TGTGCCAGCAGCTTAGGCCTAGCGGGGGGGGGCACAGATACGCAGTATTTT
>12|.|TRBJ2-1|TRBV27|.
CASGSSYNEQFF
TGTGCCAGCGGCAGCTCCTACAATGAGCAGTTCTTC
>15|TRBD1|TRBJ2-5|TRBV24-1|.
CATTARPGGQETQYF
TGTGCCACCACTGCCCGGCCAGGGGGCCAAGAGACCCAGTACTTC
>13|.|TRBJ2-4|TRBV4-1|.
CASTTFGENIQYF
TGCGCCAGCACCACCTTCGGGGAAAACATTCAGTACTTC
>16|TRBD1|TRBJ2-1|TRBV6-5|.
CASSYSVTGGRNEQFF
TGTGCCAGCAGTTACTCTGTGACAGGGGGCCGCAATGAGCAGTTCTTC